The 19 T cell receptor beta chains listed next were all sequenced from one sample in a study of T cell responses to AZD1222 COVID-19 vaccine. TCRdb's copy holds only in-frame clones and misses some; the assay was immunoSEQ multiplex PCR. The sample carries tens of thousands of clones, 84% recorded once. Source: peripheral blood, taken on day 0 of AZD1222 vaccination. The receptors stem from an adult in good health.

The rearrangement uses TRBV5-8 and TRBJ1-5; D is possibly TRBD1 (5 bases). With 5 bases removed from V and 3 bases from J, the gap between germline ends came to 15 bases. The germline V gene has CDR1 SGHTS and CDR2 YDEGEE. The CDR3 extends over 15 amino acids. CDR3 amino acids: CASRTSGANNQPQHF. CDR3 DNA sequence: TGTGCCAGCAGAACCTCCGGGGCCAACAATCAGCCCCAGCATTTT.

The chain joins TRBV29-1 to TRBJ1-1; D call uncertain. The V gene's germline CDR1 is SQVTM and CDR2 ANQGSEA. The ends were cut back, 4 bases at V and 7 bases at J, with 10 bases in the middle. This CDR3 has 11 amino acids. The CDR3 is CSVALGSEAFF. CDR3 coding DNA: TGCAGCGTTGCTCTTGGGAGTGAAGCTTTCTTT.

The rearrangement joins TRBV13 to TRBJ1-3; no clear D gene. The V and J ends lost 5 bases and 1 base respectively, with 9 bases between them. The V gene's germline CDR1 is PRHDT and CDR2 FYEKMQ (reference sequence). This CDR3 comprises 14 residues. The CDR3 DNA reads TGTGCCAGCAGCCTTCGAGGTTCTGGAAACACCATATATTTT. It translates to CASSLRGSGNTIYF.

The genes are TRBV18 and TRBJ2-5; 7 bases are a match to TRBD1. The CDR3 has 15 residues. Germline loops: CDR1 KGHSH, CDR2 LQKENI. The V gene end was trimmed by 3 bases and the J gene end by 5 bases; junction bases not matched to a gene: 9. CDR3: CASSPRRGPTETQYF. The CDR3 DNA follows: TGTGCCAGCTCACCCAGAAGGGGGCCGACGGAGACCCAGTACTTC.

The chain carries TRBV10-3 and TRBJ2-2, with 9 bases identical to TRBD1. Germline lookup yields CDR1 ENHRY and CDR2 SYGVKD. J gave up 7 bases and V 7 bases, and 7 bases lay outside the gene matches. The CDR3 totals 14 residues. The CDR3 DNA follows: TGTGCCATCAAAGGGGACAGGGCAAACGGGGAGCTGTTTTTT. Its protein is CAIKGDRANGELFF.

The rearrangement links TRBV6-5 to TRBJ1-1, with TRBD1 matching 8 bases. With V trimmed by 6 bases and J by 10 bases, 10 bases remained unmatched. Germline V gene sequence: CDR1 MNHEY, CDR2 SVGAGI. This CDR3 is built from 13 residues. The CDR3 region is CASSYDRGKGAFF. In DNA form, the CDR3 reads TGTGCCAGCAGCTATGACAGGGGAAAGGGAGCTTTCTTT.

The chain has TRBV5-1 and TRBJ2-1; 12 nucleotides align to TRBD2. This CDR3 is 15 amino acids long. V was clipped by 4 bases and J by 5 bases; unmatched bases: 4. Germline V gene data show CDR1 as SGHRS and CDR2 as YFSETQ. CDR3 protein: CASSLAGGPNNEQFF. The CDR3 bases are TGCGCCAGCAGCCTAGCGGGAGGGCCCAACAATGAGCAGTTCTTC.

The sample holds one count of this clone. J is TRBJ2-7 and V is TRBV5-4; no clear D gene. This CDR3 is 14 amino acids long. Trimming shortened V by 3 bases and J by 2 bases, and 12 bases separated the two germline ends. CDR1 is SGHNT, CDR2 YYREEE, per germline (reference sequence). The CDR3 DNA sequence: TGTGCCAGCAGCTCGAGACTCGGACCCTACGAGCAGTACTTC. Its translation: CASSSRLGPYEQYF.

The V call is TRBV10-2, the J call TRBJ2-7; a weak D match, TRBD1 (5 bases). Germline V CDR1 and CDR2: WSHSY, SAAADI. Trimming cost V 3 bases and J 0 bases, with 15 bases left between them. This CDR3 comprises 16 residues. CDR3 bases: TGCGCCAGCAGTGACGTAGGGCAGGGTCGCTCCTACGAGCAGTACTTC. Its protein is CASSDVGQGRSYEQYF.

This chain uses TRBV10-2 with TRBJ2-7; 11 bases align to TRBD2. Germline V gene data show CDR1 as WSHSY and CDR2 as SAAADI. CDR3 length: 16 residues. V dropped 2 bases and J dropped 3; count of bases not matched to a gene: 6. The CDR3 reads CASSETLAGGRYEQYF. CDR3 bases: TGCGCCAGCAGTGAGACCCTAGCGGGGGGCCGCTACGAGCAGTACTTC.

This rearrangement joins TRBV12-3 or TRBV12-4 to TRBJ2-1; D not resolved. The CDR3 runs to 13 residues. With 4 bases removed from V and 15 bases from J, the gap between germline ends came to 19 bases. CDR3 nucleotide sequence: TGTGCCAGCAGTTCTCCCCTTATCGGCCTAGGGTTCTTC. It encodes CASSSPLIGLGFF.

The chain links TRBV2 to TRBJ1-2; unclear D gene. The germline gives CDR1 SNHLY, CDR2 FYNNEI. Trimming removed 4 bases at V and 4 bases at J, with 10 bases between. CDR3 size: 13 residues. The CDR3 coding sequence is TGTGCCAGCAGTGCACAGTTCTCCTATGGCTACACCTTC. This sequence encodes CASSAQFSYGYTF.

This clone was seen more than once but under ten times. V usage is TRBV28 and J usage is TRBJ1-4, with TRBD1 matching over 9 bases. The CDR3 extends over 14 amino acids. Germline CDR1 MDHEN, CDR2 SYDVKM. Trimming took 7 bases from V and 8 from J; bases not matched to a gene: 8. CDR3 sequence: CASTPYRGREKLFF. The CDR3, as DNA: TGTGCCAGCACCCCCTACAGGGGGCGCGAAAAACTGTTTTTT.

V and J are TRBV9 and TRBJ1-5; 7 nucleotides line up with TRBD1. J gave up 7 bases and V 3 bases, and 10 bases lay outside the gene matches. Germline CDR1 and CDR2: SGDLS and YYNGEE. CDR3 length equals 15 residues. As DNA, the CDR3 is TGTGCCAGCAGCGCCCGGGACAGCACATGGCAGCCCCAGCATTTT. Protein product: CASSARDSTWQPQHF.

This sequence joins TRBV19 and TRBJ1-5; D is possibly TRBD1 (5 bases). The CDR3 consists of 17 residues. V shed 3 bases and J shed 0 bases, with 15 bases lying between them. Germline-derived CDR1 and CDR2 are LNHDA and SQIVND (reference sequence). The chain's CDR3 is CASSMGMRGYSNQPQHF. CDR3 nucleotides: TGTGCCAGTAGTATGGGCATGAGGGGATATAGCAATCAGCCCCAGCATTTT. Together with reference TRBV19 and TRBJ1-5, the CDR3 gives the full variable domain: DGGITQSPKYLFRKEGQNVTLSCEQNLNHDAMYWYRQDPGQGLRLIYYSQIVNDFQKGDIAEGYSVSREKKESFPLTVTSAQKNPTAFYLCASSMGMRGYSNQPQHFGDGTRLSIL.

J is TRBJ2-7 and V is TRBV27; D remains unclear. CDR1 and CDR2 from the germline V gene are MNHEY and SMNVEV (reference sequence). V gave up 5 bases and J gave up 6 bases, with 17 bases separating them. This CDR3 comprises 14 residues. CDR3 coding DNA: TGTGCCAGCAGTCTCACTGAGACCCCTAGCGAGCAGTACTTC. Its protein product is CASSLTETPSEQYF.

The rearrangement joins TRBV7-6 to TRBJ1-5; 10 bases map to TRBD1. CDR3 length: 16 amino acids. V lost 1 base and J lost 1; bases outside the gene matches: 1. Per germline, CDR1 SGHVS and CDR2 FNYEAQ. DNA for the CDR3: TGTGCCAGCAGCTTAGGGACAGGGGGAAGCAATCAGCCCCAGCATTTT. Amino acids: CASSLGTGGSNQPQHF.

The V gene is TRBV9, the J gene TRBJ1-1; tentative D call: TRBD1 (6 bases). The germline CDR1 and CDR2 sequences are SGDLS and YYNGEE. The CDR3 length is 16 residues. V was trimmed by 3 bases and J by 3 bases, leaving 18 bases between them. The CDR3 coding sequence is TGTGCCAGCAGCGCCCGCCGGGACAACCAGGACACTGAAGCTTTCTTT. Translating gives CASSARRDNQDTEAFF.

The gene calls are TRBV6-2 or TRBV6-3 and TRBJ2-7, with 9 bases matching TRBD1. Trimming cost V 4 bases and J 6 bases; bases outside gene matches: 7. The CDR3 covers 14 residues. Germline V CDR1 and CDR2: MNHEY, SVGEGT. For the CDR3, the DNA is TGTGCCAGCAGTTTTTCGGGACAGGGTGGCGAGCAGTACTTC. This gives the protein CASSFSGQGGEQYF.